These 19 T cell receptor beta chains were sequenced from one sample in a study of CD8 T cells in ankylosing spondylitis. Study-wide results and limits: What seemed typical of ankylosing spondylitis blood was a TCR beta motif built from about 8 highly homologous variants.

TCRdb fed the 5' RACE reads into MiXCR, producing one record per CDR3 protein. The sample carries 330,000 or so distinct CDR3 sequences, around 8% recorded once. Their antigens are not known. The specimen sequenced was blood, either unsorted or a sorted T cell fraction (not recorded which). The receptor set was obtained from a male donor with ankylosing spondylitis.

The chain combines TRBV7-2 with TRBJ1-5; a possible D gene is TRBD1 (6 bases). Per the germline V gene, CDR1 is SGHTA and CDR2 is FQGNSA. The length of the CDR3 is 15 residues. V lost 3 bases and J 4 bases, leaving 13 bases between the germline ends. The CDR3 bases are TGTGCCAGCAGCTTCAGGGGAGGGGAAAATCAGCCCCAGCATTTT. It codes for CASSFRGGENQPQHF.

The V and J genes are TRBV7-8 and TRBJ2-1; no clear D gene. V gave up 7 bases and J gave up 0 bases, with 13 bases separating them. The germline gives CDR1 SGHVS, CDR2 FQNEAQ. The CDR3 has 15 residues. The CDR3 sequence is CASTLRLDSYNEQFF. The CDR3 nucleotides read TGTGCCAGCACCCTGCGGCTCGACTCCTACAATGAGCAGTTCTTC.

The V and J genes are TRBV2 and TRBJ2-1; TRBD2 aligns across 10 bases. V shed 5 bases, J shed 8 bases, and the junction held 12 bases outside the gene matches. The CDR3 has 16 amino acids. Germline V gives CDR1 SNHLY, CDR2 FYNNEI. CDR3 nucleotides: TGTGCCAGCAGTCATGGACTAGCGGCCGGGGAGCATGAGCAGTTCTTC. Translation: CASSHGLAAGEHEQFF.

The table lists this clonotype with a few counts. The chain uses TRBV29-1 and TRBJ1-2; no clear D gene. Germline V gene lookup returns CDR1 SQVTM and CDR2 ANQGSEA. Between the trimmed V and J ends, which lost 7 bases and 9 bases, there was a span of 15 bases. The CDR3 is 11 residues long. The CDR3 here is CSAETSECYTF. CDR3 nucleotides: TGCAGCGCCGAAACGTCGGAGTGCTACACCTTC.

The CDR3 here is CASSLSNTAYEQYF. CDR3 coding DNA: TGTGCCAGCAGTTTATCGAACACCGCGTACGAGCAGTACTTC. The rearrangement uses TRBV27 and TRBJ2-7; no definite D call. The V gene's germline CDR1 is MNHEY and CDR2 SMNVEV (reference sequence). V was clipped by 0 bases and J by 4 bases, with 10 bases between them. The CDR3 length is 14 residues.

The J gene is TRBJ1-4, the V gene TRBV5-1; D is possibly TRBD1 (6 bases). Germline-derived CDR1 and CDR2 are SGHRS and YFSETQ. Trimming stripped 0 bases from V and 8 bases from J, with 14 bases between. This CDR3 is built from 15 residues. The CDR3 sequence is CASSLEWGAREKLFF. The CDR3 DNA is TGCGCCAGCAGCTTGGAATGGGGGGCGAGGGAAAAACTGTTTTTT.

The chain links TRBV29-1 to TRBJ2-7, with TRBD1 identical over 7 bases. V lost 1 base to trimming and J lost 0 bases; unmatched junction nucleotides: 6. Germline CDR1 is SQVTM and CDR2 is ANQGSEA. The CDR3 extends over 15 amino acids. In DNA form, the CDR3 reads TGCAGCGTTGAAGTTACAGGGGTCGGCTCCTACGAGCAGTACTTC. This codes for CSVEVTGVGSYEQYF.

This clonotype was recorded a few times. The V and J genes are TRBV21-1 and TRBJ1-6. TRBV21-1 is marked as a pseudogene. The CDR3 length is 18 residues. The CDR3 loop is CASSKWEVSNSYNSPLHF. The CDR3 DNA sequence: TGTGCCAGCAGCAAATGGGAAGTATCCAACTCCTATAATTCACCCCTCCACTTT.

This clonotype was observed at least ten times. This chain joins TRBV12-3 or TRBV12-4 and TRBJ2-2; D is undetermined. This CDR3 has 13 residues. The germline V and J ends were trimmed by 11 bases and 0 bases, with 10 bases remaining between them. The CDR3 is CAARRANTGELFF. The CDR3 DNA follows: TGTGCCGCTCGTCGGGCGAACACCGGGGAGCTGTTTTTT.

V gene TRBV20-1 combines with J gene TRBJ2-1, with D hard to call. Germline V gene lookup returns CDR1 DFQATT and CDR2 SNEGSKA (reference sequence). The CDR3 totals 16 residues. Trimming took 0 bases from V and 0 from J, leaving 12 bases between them. CDR3 region: CSARDPMGSSYNEQFF. CDR3 nucleotide sequence: TGCAGTGCTAGAGATCCGATGGGAAGCTCCTACAATGAGCAGTTCTTC.

This clonotype was observed a handful of times. V is TRBV7-9 and J is TRBJ1-1; 7 bases map to TRBD1. V shed 3 bases, J shed 1 base, and the junction held 8 bases outside the gene matches. Germline CDR1 SEHNR, CDR2 FQNEAQ (reference sequence). The CDR3 is 16 amino acids. The CDR3 loop is CASSFMNRGENTEAFF. DNA for the CDR3: TGTGCCAGCAGCTTCATGAACAGGGGAGAGAACACTGAAGCTTTCTTT.

This clonotype occurred a few times. This sequence joins TRBV28 and TRBJ1-3; D remains ambiguous. In germline, CDR1 is MDHEN, CDR2 SYDVKM. Trimming left V 4 bases short and J 0 bases short, with 13 bases between. The CDR3 spans 16 residues. The CDR3: CASSSPGSYSGNTIYF. In nucleotides, the CDR3 is TGTGCCAGCAGTTCCCCGGGTTCCTACTCTGGAAACACCATATATTTT.

There are many counts of this clonotype. The rearrangement uses TRBV5-1 and TRBJ2-3; D possibly corresponds to TRBD1 (5 bases). Germline V gene lookup returns CDR1 SGHRS and CDR2 YFSETQ. The CDR3 consists of 14 residues. Trimming took 4 bases from V and 2 from J, leaving 11 bases between them. CDR3 bases: TGCGCCAGCAGCCTGACAGACACCACAGATACGCAGTATTTT. Its translation is CASSLTDTTDTQYF.

In its sample, this clonotype was seen many times. J is TRBJ1-4 and V is TRBV5-1, with a tentative D call TRBD1 (5 bases). V was shortened by 1 base and J by 8 bases, with 15 bases between the two germline ends. CDR3 length: 15 residues. Germline loops: CDR1 SGHRS, CDR2 YFSETQ. DNA of the CDR3: TGCGCCAGCAGCTTGTCTCGCAGGGCAGACGAAAAACTGTTTTTT. It yields the protein CASSLSRRADEKLFF.

The genes are TRBV12-3 or TRBV12-4 and TRBJ1-2; 9 nucleotides agree with TRBD1. The J segment lost 8 bases and the V segment lost 2 bases, leaving 6 bases of the junction unmatched. This CDR3 comprises 14 residues. Here the CDR3 reads CASSLSTGGLGYTF. The CDR3 DNA follows: TGTGCCAGCAGTTTAAGCACAGGGGGCTTAGGCTACACCTTC.

This clonotype was seen at least ten times. The V call is TRBV4-2, the J call TRBJ1-2; unclear D gene. V was trimmed by 3 bases and J by 1 base, leaving 9 bases between them. Germline CDR1 is LGHNA and CDR2 is YNFKEQ. The CDR3 has 14 residues. In nucleotides, the CDR3 is TGTGCCAGCAGCCAGGACGCCGTTAACTATGGCTACACCTTC. Protein product: CASSQDAVNYGYTF.

The chain joins TRBV7-9 to TRBJ2-7; D possibly matches TRBD1 or TRBD2 (5 bases each). V dropped 11 bases and J dropped 2 bases, with 13 bases sitting between them. The CDR3 sequence is 12 residues long. The germline CDR1 and CDR2 sequences are SEHNR and FQNEAQ (reference sequence). CDR3 nucleotides: TGTGCCGGAGGCCAGGGAACCTACGAGCAGTACTTC. Translation gives CAGGQGTYEQYF.

The gene calls are TRBV7-6 and TRBJ2-3, with TRBD2 matching 8 bases. V lost 2 bases and J lost 4; bases outside the gene matches: 8. The germline gives CDR1 SGHVS, CDR2 FNYEAQ. CDR3 length: 16 residues. The CDR3 nucleotides are TGTGCCAGCAGCTTAAATTCCCTAGCGGGCGCAGATACGCAGTATTTT. Its translation is CASSLNSLAGADTQYF.

In its sample, this clonotype was seen many times. The chain employs TRBV27 and TRBJ2-7; 14 bases line up with TRBD2. CDR3 length: 15 residues. V shed 5 bases, J shed 2 bases, and the junction held 2 bases outside the gene matches. Germline values: CDR1 MNHEY, CDR2 SMNVEV (reference sequence). CDR3 in DNA: TGTGCCAGCAGTAAGGGACTAGCGGGAGCCTACGAGCAGTACTTC. Protein: CASSKGLAGAYEQYF.